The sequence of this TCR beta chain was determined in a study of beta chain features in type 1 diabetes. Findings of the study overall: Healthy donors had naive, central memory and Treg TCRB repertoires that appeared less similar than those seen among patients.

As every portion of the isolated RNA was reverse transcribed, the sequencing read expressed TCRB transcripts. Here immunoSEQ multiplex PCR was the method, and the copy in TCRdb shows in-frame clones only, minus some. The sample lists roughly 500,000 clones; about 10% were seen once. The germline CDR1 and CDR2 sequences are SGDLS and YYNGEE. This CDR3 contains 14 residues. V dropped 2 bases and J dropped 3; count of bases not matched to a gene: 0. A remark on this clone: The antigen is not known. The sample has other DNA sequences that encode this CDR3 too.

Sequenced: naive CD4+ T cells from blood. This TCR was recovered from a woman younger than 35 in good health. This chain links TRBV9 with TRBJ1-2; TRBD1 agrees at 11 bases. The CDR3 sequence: CASSVGQGDYGYTF. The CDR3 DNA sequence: TGTGCCAGCAGCGTGGGACAGGGGGACTATGGCTACACCTTC.